This is a list of T cell receptor beta chains from one sample in a study of cytomegalovirus exposure and HLA in healthy donors. TCRdb's copy holds only in-frame clones and misses some; the assay was immunoSEQ multiplex PCR. Of about 85,000 clones in the sample, around two thirds are singletons; the top ten hold 3.9%. The sequenced sample consisted of PBMCs. The origin of the receptors is a young man in good health and CMV-seronegative. CDR3s include the opening cysteine and the closing phenylalanine or tryptophan.

TRBV5-1	CASSYRQGASYGYTF
TRBV18	CASSPFSVLGYTEAFF
TRBV5-1	CASSFGLPGGQETQYF
TRBV28	CASSLWGAATGELFF
TRBV6-5	CASSLGLAGALEQYF
TRBV6-1	CASRFVGRYEQYF
TRBV28	CASSTPDSLSTDTQYF
TRBV11-2	CASSLFQGQNSPLHF
TRBV27	CASSAADRVYYGYTF
TRBV28	CASMQRVADTQYF
TRBV9	CASSAPRGGGGDNEQFF
TRBV30	CAWSEGQDNSPLHF
TRBV4-1	CASSYPGSRDEKLFF
TRBV4-1	CASSPTGESNGYTF
TRBV5-1	CASSNRGPGQQETQYF
TRBV10-3	CAISDEDRNYEQYF
TRBV19	CATTPTSGSFDTQYF
TRBV30	CAWSLAGKQETQYF
TRBV19	CASSIGTGSSYNEQFF
TRBV27	CASSLQPLPKGQEQFF
TRBV28	CASSPGARSSYEQYF
TRBV5-1	CASSLGSGGYWNYGYTF
TRBV4-2	CASSQGAGGISPLHF
TRBV27	CASSPGQSYGYTF
TRBV9	CASSPQTGKGDIQYF
TRBV9	CASSVSPNGAETQYF
TRBV4-2	CASSQDQKNEQFF
TRBV5-4	CASSGTGGAWNTGELFF
TRBV9	CASSMLGQNYGYTF
TRBV7-3	CASSLRTSGDEQFF
TRBV12-5	CASGMRDTQYF
TRBV30	CAWSPGGPGPQHF
TRBV18	CASSPSIRQVNTGELFF
TRBV19	CASRRGGYGNTIYF
TRBV10-3	CAIGRANYEQYF
TRBV6-6	CASTKRAAASSYEQYF
TRBV7-8	CASSLGGPDTQYF
TRBV14	CASRDTRTYEQYF
TRBV4-1	CASSSSFRGVDEKLFF
TRBV6-1	CASSEKGLGRRAYEQYF
TRBV6-1	CASLTRTGQETQYF
TRBV11-2	CASSLEGLAGEQYF
TRBV7-9	CASSFGLRDSPLHF
TRBV7-2	CASSDFTGTEAFF
TRBV7-3	CASSSSTSGTDTQYF
TRBV7-6	CASSFGTGFTSGNTIYF
TRBV13	CASSLLAADTQYF
TRBV4-1	CASSQLGGLPYEQYF
TRBV18	CASSPFRQGTTEAFF
TRBV6-6	CASSKPGLAQETQYF
TRBV5-1	CASSLETADTGELFF
TRBV7-9	CASSFGGELFF
TRBV2	CASSAGWKANEKLFF
TRBV19	CASSAGQGMNEQYF
TRBV5-6	CASSRPPGGNQPQHF
TRBV7-9	CASSSYGTQQETQYF
TRBV6-5	CASSYLSSPVQFF
TRBV6-6	CASREFGESESPLHF